This TCR beta chain emerged from a study of cytomegalovirus exposure and HLA in healthy donors. V gave up 3 bases and J gave up 5 bases, with 10 bases separating them. This CDR3 has 14 residues. The V gene's germline CDR1 is LNHDA and CDR2 SQIVND (reference sequence). In regard to this clone: Its antigen is unknown.

The PCR employed 60 Vbeta primers together with 13 Jbeta primers. The data were produced by immunoSEQ multiplex PCR, yet TCRdb's version contains in-frame clones alone and is incomplete. The table lists more than 60,000 clones, about 82% of them singletons. Regarding the study as a whole: The number of N-insertions in an Asian-associated ancestry cluster was reportedly below the approximately 700-donor mean in a later analysis.

Sequenced sample: PBMCs. The genes are TRBV19 and TRBJ1-4; no definite D call. The TCR sequence derives from a woman younger than 45 in good health and CMV-seronegative. The CDR3 loop reads CASSIAYPNEKLFF. CDR3 nucleotide sequence: TGTGCCAGTAGTATTGCCTACCCGAATGAAAAACTGTTTTTT.